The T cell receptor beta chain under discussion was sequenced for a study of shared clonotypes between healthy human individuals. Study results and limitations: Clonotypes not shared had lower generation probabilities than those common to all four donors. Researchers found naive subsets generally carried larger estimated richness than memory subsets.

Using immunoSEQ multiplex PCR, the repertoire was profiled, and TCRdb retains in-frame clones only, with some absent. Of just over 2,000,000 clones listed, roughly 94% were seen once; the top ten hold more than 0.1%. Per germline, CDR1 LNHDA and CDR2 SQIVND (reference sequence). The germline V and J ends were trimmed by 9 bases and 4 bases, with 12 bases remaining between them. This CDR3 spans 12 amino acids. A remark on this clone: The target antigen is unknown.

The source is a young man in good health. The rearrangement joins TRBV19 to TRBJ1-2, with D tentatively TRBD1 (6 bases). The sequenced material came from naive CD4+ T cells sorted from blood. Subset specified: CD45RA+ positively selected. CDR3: CASLDSFYGYTF. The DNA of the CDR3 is TGTGCCAGCCTGGACAGCTTCTATGGCTACACCTTC.